These T cell receptor beta chains were read from a single sample in a study of cytomegalovirus exposure and HLA in healthy donors. Using immunoSEQ multiplex PCR, the repertoire was profiled, and TCRdb retains in-frame clones only, with some absent. The table shows under 100,000 clones, with about 73% occurring only once. The sample taken for sequencing was PBMCs. These receptor sequences come from a woman between 45 and 65 years old in good health and CMV-seropositive. CDR3s include the opening cysteine and the closing phenylalanine or tryptophan. Each record gives: V gene, D gene, clone size, J gene, CDR3 DNA, CDR3 protein. The D gene is left open where the match is weak. Size tells how often a clone was seen (once, few, many) or the class of an expanded clone, and some rows leave it out.

v_call: TRBV28; d_call: TRBD1; clone_size: NA; j_call: TRBJ2-6; cdr3_nt: TGTGCCAGCAGTTTACATCCCCCGGGACAGGGGGCGAGTGGGGCCAACGTCCTGACTTTC; cdr3_aa: CASSLHPPGQGASGANVLTF
v_call: TRBV5-1; d_call: NA; clone_size: NA; j_call: TRBJ1-4; cdr3_nt: TGCGCCAGCAGCTTGGATGGGAGAGGAGAAAAACTGTTTTTT; cdr3_aa: CASSLDGRGEKLFF
v_call: TRBV10-1; d_call: NA; clone_size: NA; j_call: TRBJ2-2; cdr3_nt: TGCGCCAGCAGTGAGTCGGGAGTAGGTGCCGGGGAGCTGTTTTTT; cdr3_aa: CASSESGVGAGELFF
v_call: TRBV28; d_call: NA; clone_size: NA; j_call: TRBJ2-5; cdr3_nt: TGTGCCAGCAGCCAGTGGGGGGCAGGCCGGGGGGAGCAGTACTTC; cdr3_aa: CASSQWGAGRGEQYF
v_call: TRBV28; d_call: NA; clone_size: NA; j_call: TRBJ1-5; cdr3_nt: TGTGCCAGCAGTTGGGGCAGGGTAGATGGCCAGCCCCAGCATTTT; cdr3_aa: CASSWGRVDGQPQHF
v_call: TRBV28; d_call: TRBD1; clone_size: NA; j_call: TRBJ2-5; cdr3_nt: TGTGCCAGCAGCCGAGAGGGACAGAATGGGGAGACCCAGTACTTC; cdr3_aa: CASSREGQNGETQYF
v_call: TRBV5-1; d_call: NA; clone_size: NA; j_call: TRBJ2-7; cdr3_nt: TGCGCCAGCAGCGGGGGGACAGCGACCTACGAGCAGTACTTC; cdr3_aa: CASSGGTATYEQYF
v_call: TRBV28; d_call: TRBD2; clone_size: NA; j_call: TRBJ2-7; cdr3_nt: TGTGCCAGCAGCCCCGCCCTAGCGGGCTCCTACGAGCAGTACTTC; cdr3_aa: CASSPALAGSYEQYF
v_call: TRBV5-1; d_call: TRBD1; clone_size: NA; j_call: TRBJ2-6; cdr3_nt: TGCGCCAGCAGTCCGGGACAGGAGTCGCCCGTCCTGACTTTC; cdr3_aa: CASSPGQESPVLTF
v_call: TRBV28; d_call: NA; clone_size: NA; j_call: TRBJ1-3; cdr3_nt: TGTGCCAGCAGTTTGTCGGTTCCCTCTGGAAACACCATATATTTT; cdr3_aa: CASSLSVPSGNTIYF
v_call: TRBV7-2; d_call: TRBD1; clone_size: NA; j_call: TRBJ2-3; cdr3_nt: TGTGCCAGCAGCCCAGGACAGGAAAGCACAGATACGCAGTATTTT; cdr3_aa: CASSPGQESTDTQYF
v_call: TRBV2; d_call: TRBD1; clone_size: NA; j_call: TRBJ2-1; cdr3_nt: TGTGCCACTTCACAGGGGGCGATGGCGGGTAATGAGCAGTTCTTC; cdr3_aa: CATSQGAMAGNEQFF
v_call: TRBV6-5; d_call: TRBD1; clone_size: few; j_call: TRBJ2-1; cdr3_nt: TGTGCCAGCAGTCTGACAGGGATGGCCTACAATGAGCAGTTCTTC; cdr3_aa: CASSLTGMAYNEQFF
v_call: TRBV7-8; d_call: TRBD2; clone_size: NA; j_call: TRBJ2-2; cdr3_nt: TGTGCCAGCAGCTTTTCGGGGGGTTGGACCGGGGAGCTGTTTTTT; cdr3_aa: CASSFSGGWTGELFF
v_call: TRBV10-3; d_call: NA; clone_size: few; j_call: TRBJ2-7; cdr3_nt: TGTGCCATCAGTGACCCCCGGGGTAGCTACGAGCAGTACTTC; cdr3_aa: CAISDPRGSYEQYF
v_call: TRBV5-1; d_call: TRBD2; clone_size: NA; j_call: TRBJ2-3; cdr3_nt: TGCGCCAGCAGCTTGGTGGCGGGAGAAGTAAATACGCAGTATTTT; cdr3_aa: CASSLVAGEVNTQYF
v_call: TRBV27; d_call: TRBD1; clone_size: NA; j_call: TRBJ1-5; cdr3_nt: TGTGCCAGCAGATCGGGACAGTATAGCAATCAGCCCCAGCATTTT; cdr3_aa: CASRSGQYSNQPQHF
v_call: TRBV18; d_call: NA; clone_size: NA; j_call: TRBJ2-7; cdr3_nt: TGTGCCAGCTCACCCGACAGCTACGAGCAGTACTTC; cdr3_aa: CASSPDSYEQYF
v_call: TRBV28; d_call: NA; clone_size: NA; j_call: TRBJ2-5; cdr3_nt: TGTGCCAGCAGTTTCGAGGGGACACGACCTGAGACCCAGTACTTC; cdr3_aa: CASSFEGTRPETQYF
v_call: TRBV28; d_call: TRBD1; clone_size: NA; j_call: TRBJ1-1; cdr3_nt: TGTGCCAGCAGGATGAACAGGGGCCTGTGGGACACTGAAGCTTTCTTT; cdr3_aa: CASRMNRGLWDTEAFF
v_call: TRBV28; d_call: NA; clone_size: NA; j_call: TRBJ1-5; cdr3_nt: TGTGCCAGCAGTTGGTCGAGGGTCAATCAGCCCCAGCATTTT; cdr3_aa: CASSWSRVNQPQHF
v_call: TRBV27; d_call: NA; clone_size: few; j_call: TRBJ2-7; cdr3_nt: TGTGCCAGCAGCACACCAGGTAGGGCCAGGGGAAACGAGCAGTACTTC; cdr3_aa: CASSTPGRARGNEQYF
v_call: TRBV5-1; d_call: TRBD2; clone_size: NA; j_call: TRBJ2-3; cdr3_nt: TGCGCCAGCAGTCGCGGGGTAGCGGGAGCGACAGATACGCAGTATTTT; cdr3_aa: CASSRGVAGATDTQYF
v_call: TRBV28; d_call: NA; clone_size: once; j_call: TRBJ2-3; cdr3_nt: TGTGCCAGCCGGGGGGCGCTAGGCGATACGCAGTATTTT; cdr3_aa: CASRGALGDTQYF
v_call: TRBV7-2; d_call: TRBD1; clone_size: NA; j_call: TRBJ1-2; cdr3_nt: TGTGCCAGCAGCCTTCCCCGGGACAGGCCGAATAGGGGCTACACCTTC; cdr3_aa: CASSLPRDRPNRGYTF
v_call: TRBV2; d_call: NA; clone_size: NA; j_call: TRBJ2-7; cdr3_nt: TGTGCCTCTAGCCCCCTCAGGGAGCAGTACTTC; cdr3_aa: CASSPLREQYF